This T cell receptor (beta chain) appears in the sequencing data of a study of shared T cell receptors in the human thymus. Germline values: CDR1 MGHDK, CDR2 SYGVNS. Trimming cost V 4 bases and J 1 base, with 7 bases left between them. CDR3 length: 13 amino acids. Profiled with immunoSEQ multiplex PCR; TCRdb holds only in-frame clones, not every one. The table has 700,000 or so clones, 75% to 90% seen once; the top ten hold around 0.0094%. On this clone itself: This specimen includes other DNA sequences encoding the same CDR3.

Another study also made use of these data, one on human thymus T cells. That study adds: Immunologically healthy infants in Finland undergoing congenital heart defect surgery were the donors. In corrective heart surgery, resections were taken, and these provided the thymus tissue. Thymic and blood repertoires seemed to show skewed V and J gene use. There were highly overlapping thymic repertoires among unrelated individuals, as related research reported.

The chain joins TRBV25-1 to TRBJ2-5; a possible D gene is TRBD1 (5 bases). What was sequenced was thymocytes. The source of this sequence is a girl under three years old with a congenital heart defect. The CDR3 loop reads CASSGGLQETQYF. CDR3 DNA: TGTGCCAGCAGTGGGGGCCTCCAAGAGACCCAGTACTTC.